This T cell receptor (beta chain) was sequenced in a study of T cell repertoires and HLA-DP antigens. Study information: Pre-culture CD4+ samples used roughly 1,200 ng DNA versus 200 to 250 ng for CD137+CD4+ sorts.

Comments on this clone: The antigen remains unidentified.

Germline CDR1 SEHNR, CDR2 FQNEAQ (reference sequence). With 4 bases removed from V and 4 bases from J, the gap between germline ends came to 8 bases. CDR3 length: 13 amino acids. Profiling relied on immunoSEQ multiplex PCR, and the TCRdb table lists in-frame clones only, not all of them. In the table there are approximately 86,000 clones, approximately 86% of which are singletons. The receptor was derived from a man aged 45-60 years in good health and CMV-seronegative. The specimen was CD4+ T cells from PBMCs. V gene TRBV7-9 combines with J gene TRBJ2-1; no reliable D call. As DNA, the CDR3 is TGTGCCAGCAGCTACGACACTTACAATGAGCAGTTCTTC. This gives the protein CASSYDTYNEQFF.